The 22 T cell receptor beta chains reported below all come from one sample, sequenced in a study of blood T cells in healthy people across ages. A sample-barcoded 5' primer and a J-beta primer mix were used in a second PCR of roughly 7 to 12 cycles. A single record per CDR3 protein comes from TCRdb applying MiXCR to the 5' RACE reads. This sample yields 700,000 to 1,000,000 distinct CDR3 sequences, of which roughly 44% are seen a single time; roughly 19% belongs to the top ten. Sequenced input: blood. Source of these receptors: a man in his 60s in good health.

This clonotype was recorded a few times. CDR3 in amino acids: CASSQVLTDTQYF. The CDR3 DNA reads as TGCGCCAGCAGCCAAGTTTTAACAGATACGCAGTATTTT. The chain joins TRBV4-3 to TRBJ2-3; D unclear. Germline V gene lookup returns CDR1 LGHNA and CDR2 YSLEER. This CDR3 comprises 13 residues. The V end lost 1 base, the J end lost 3 bases, and 5 bases lay between the germline ends.

The sample holds a few counts of this clonotype. The chain combines TRBV6-1 with TRBJ2-4, with a possible D match to TRBD2 (6 bases). The closer fit of TRBJ2-7 to the DNA end suggests the J call may be wrong. Germline CDR1 and CDR2: MNHNS and SASEGT. The CDR3 contains 15 residues. CDR3 loop: CASRRGGERSYEQYF. In DNA, the CDR3 is TGTGCCAGCAGGCGGGGAGGCGAGAGATCCTACGAGCAGTACTTC.

The chain carries TRBV20-1 and TRBJ1-2; 10 positions match TRBD1. V trimming: 5 bases; J trimming: 7 bases; junction bases outside the gene matches: 7. This CDR3 contains 13 residues. Germline V CDR1 and CDR2: DFQATT, SNEGSKA (reference sequence). The CDR3 nucleotides are TGCAGTGCTCCAAGACAGGGGGCCGCTGGCTACACCTTC. Translation gives CSAPRQGAAGYTF.

This clonotype has a handful of counts. The V call is TRBV20-1, the J call TRBJ2-5; D tentatively fits TRBD1 or TRBD2 (6 bases each). V was shortened by 3 bases and J by 3 bases, with 14 bases between the two germline ends. CDR3 length: 14 amino acids. CDR1 and CDR2 (germline): DFQATT, SNEGSKA (reference sequence). CDR3 in amino acids: CSASGGTRKETQYF. The CDR3 nucleotides are TGCAGTGCTAGTGGAGGGACAAGGAAAGAGACCCAGTACTTC.

The rearrangement joins TRBV14 to TRBJ2-5; a possible D gene is TRBD1 (7 bases). Trimming took off 0 bases at V and 5 bases at J, with 16 bases between the two ends. The CDR3 runs 16 residues. Per germline, CDR1 SGHDN and CDR2 FVKESK. In DNA, the CDR3 is TGTGCCAGCAGCCAAGAGCGGGACAGAAAAGGGGAGACCCAGTACTTC. Its translation: CASSQERDRKGETQYF.

The rearrangement links TRBV24-1 to TRBJ2-1; maybe TRBD1 (5 bases). Trimming took 1 base from V and 3 from J, leaving 12 bases between them. Germline V gene data show CDR1 as KGHDR and CDR2 as SFDVKD. The CDR3 spans 16 residues. CDR3 sequence (DNA): TGTGCCACCAGTGATTTTGGGGCCAATCACTACAATGAGCAGTTCTTC. This codes for CATSDFGANHYNEQFF.

The chain has TRBV5-1 and TRBJ1-5, with 7 bases that match TRBD1. This CDR3 spans 17 amino acids. V lost 4 bases to trimming and J lost 7 bases; unmatched junction nucleotides: 17. CDR1 is SGHRS and CDR2 is YFSETQ in the germline V gene. CDR3 DNA: TGCGCCAGCAGCCTTGGACCCGAAGGGGGCGCGGGGCAGCCCCAGCATTTT. Translated, it gives CASSLGPEGGAGQPQHF.

The J gene is TRBJ2-7, the V gene TRBV27; D is unresolved. The CDR3 is made up of 13 amino acids. V was cut by 3 bases and J by 3 bases, with 9 bases left in between. Germline loops: CDR1 MNHEY, CDR2 SMNVEV (reference sequence). CDR3 loop: CASSFGQYYEQYF. DNA for the CDR3: TGTGCCAGCAGTTTTGGTCAGTACTACGAGCAGTACTTC.

The chain has TRBV28 and TRBJ2-7; possibly TRBD1 or TRBD2 for D (5 bases each). The CDR3 has 11 residues. Germline assignment: CDR1 MDHEN and CDR2 SYDVKM. V lost 7 bases and J 5 bases, leaving 9 bases between the germline ends. CDR3 in DNA: TGTGCCAGCATTGGGGGTCACGAGCAGTACTTC. It codes for CASIGGHEQYF.

The CDR3, as DNA: TGTGCCATCAGTGGACTAGCGGGGTCGAGCTCCTACAATGAGCAGTTCTTC. This codes for CAISGLAGSSSYNEQFF. V gene TRBV10-3 combines with J gene TRBJ2-1; 11 bases align to TRBD2. V shed 4 bases and J 0 bases; nucleotides not matched to a gene: 5. The germline V gene encodes CDR1 ENHRY and CDR2 SYGVKD. The CDR3 is 17 residues long.

This chain links TRBV5-1 with TRBJ2-1, with D possibly TRBD1 on 5 matching bases. The CDR3 sequence is 14 residues long. Germline V gives CDR1 SGHRS, CDR2 YFSETQ. Trimming cost V 4 bases and J 5 bases, with 13 bases left between them. CDR3 DNA sequence: TGCGCCAGCAGCCGGACATCTACGGACAATGAGCAGTTCTTC. Translated, it gives CASSRTSTDNEQFF.

The J gene is TRBJ2-1, the V gene TRBV4-3; 8 positions agree with TRBD2. Germline V gene data show CDR1 as LGHNA and CDR2 as YSLEER. After removal of 0 bases from V and 0 bases from J, the junction contained 16 bases not matched to a gene. CDR3 size: 21 residues. CDR3 residues: CASSQESVGTGGRISYNEQFF. In DNA form, the CDR3 reads TGCGCCAGCAGCCAAGAATCGGTGGGGACGGGGGGGCGTATCTCCTACAATGAGCAGTTCTTC.

The CDR3 sequence is CSAREGYEQYF. CDR3 nucleotide sequence: TGCAGTGCTAGAGAGGGTTACGAGCAGTACTTC. This chain joins TRBV20-1 and TRBJ2-7, with D unclear. Looked up from germline, CDR1 is DFQATT and CDR2 is SNEGSKA (reference sequence). The ends were cut back, 0 bases at V and 4 bases at J, with 4 bases in the middle. The CDR3 consists of 11 residues.

This clonotype turned up a few times. The genes are TRBV6-1 and TRBJ2-5; weak D call: TRBD1 (5 bases). V was cut by 2 bases and J by 3 bases, with 10 bases left in between. CDR1 and CDR2 (germline): MNHNS, SASEGT. The CDR3 runs to 14 residues. The CDR3 sequence is CASSELGVEETQYF. The CDR3 nucleotides read TGTGCCAGCAGTGAACTAGGGGTCGAAGAGACCCAGTACTTC.

This chain connects TRBV29-1 to TRBJ1-2; 7 nucleotides match TRBD1. Germline V gene sequence: CDR1 SQVTM, CDR2 ANQGSEA. This CDR3 has 13 residues. Trimming cost V 6 bases and J 2 bases; bases outside gene matches: 6. The CDR3 region has the DNA TGCAGCGTGTCGGGGGGACAGAACTATGGCTACACCTTC. Protein: CSVSGGQNYGYTF. Full variable domain (remainder filled in from reference TRBV29-1 and TRBJ1-2): SAVISQKPSRDICQRGTSLTIQCQVDSQVTMMFWYRQQPGQSLTLIATANQGSEATYESGFVIDKFPISRPNLTFSTLTVSNMSPEDSSIYLCSVSGGQNYGYTFGSGTRLTVV.

This clonotype was seen only a few times. The CDR3: CASSPWTSGGAMDTQYF. CDR3 nucleotide sequence: TGCGCCAGCAGCCCCTGGACTAGCGGGGGGGCCATGGATACGCAGTATTTT. This chain uses TRBV5-1 with TRBJ2-3, with 15 positions matching TRBD2. From germline, CDR1 is SGHRS and CDR2 YFSETQ. J lost 6 bases, V lost 4 bases, and 9 bases had no gene match. CDR3 size: 17 residues.

This chain links TRBV4-1 with TRBJ1-2, with D unresolved. Germline CDR1 MGHRA, CDR2 YSYEKL. This CDR3 has 15 residues. V gave up 1 base and J gave up 3 bases, with 12 bases separating them. The CDR3 region has the DNA TGCGCCAGCAGCCAAGTCGTTGGCGGGGACTATGGCTACACCTTC. Residues: CASSQVVGGDYGYTF.

This clonotype showed up just a few times. The genes are TRBV4-3 and TRBJ1-4; 7 bases agree with TRBD1. CDR3 length: 15 residues. Per germline, CDR1 LGHNA and CDR2 YSLEER. Trimming cost V 3 bases and J 8 bases; bases outside gene matches: 9. The CDR3 DNA reads as TGCGCCAGCAGCCAGGTACAGGGGAACACGGAAAAACTGTTTTTT. Translation gives CASSQVQGNTEKLFF.

The gene calls are TRBV20-1 and TRBJ2-5; 9 nucleotides agree with TRBD1. The V segment lost 5 bases and the J segment 5 bases; nucleotides outside the gene matches: 12. This CDR3 has 15 residues. Germline V lookup: CDR1 DFQATT, CDR2 SNEGSKA (reference sequence). The CDR3 is CSAPRTGDPWETQYF. Written as DNA, the CDR3 is TGCAGTGCTCCACGGACAGGGGACCCTTGGGAGACCCAGTACTTC.

The chain has TRBV10-3 and TRBJ2-5; no definite D call. The CDR3 sequence is 13 residues long. The V end was cut by 1 base, the J end by 11 bases, with 14 bases between. Germline V CDR1 and CDR2: ENHRY, SYGVKD. The CDR3 DNA sequence: TGTGCCATCAGTGAGTTGGCCAGTAATGAGCAGTACTTC. This sequence encodes CAISELASNEQYF.

The chain uses TRBV12-3 or TRBV12-4 and TRBJ2-6; tentatively, D is TRBD1 (6 bases). The length of the CDR3 is 16 residues. Trimming shortened V by 3 bases and J by 4 bases, and 13 bases separated the two germline ends. CDR3 protein: CASSFPTGSGANVLTF. CDR3 DNA sequence: TGTGCCAGCAGTTTCCCTACAGGGAGCGGGGCCAACGTCCTGACTTTC.

This chain uses TRBV5-1 with TRBJ2-7, with 9 positions matching TRBD1. Gene TRBJ2-5 matches the end of the DNA better, so the J call may be wrong. The CDR3 has 15 residues. Germline assignment: CDR1 SGHRS and CDR2 YFSETQ. This CDR3 is CASSLGQGGPETQYF. The CDR3 DNA is TGCGCCAGCAGCTTGGGACAGGGGGGTCCAGAGACCCAGTACTTC.